The T cell receptor beta chain under discussion was sequenced for a study of T cells after yellow fever vaccination. As for the study in general: Any fraction with a low cell number was prepared using SMART-Seq v4 Ultra Low Input.

Many counts were recorded for this clonotype. No antigen is known for it. The CDR3 sequence is 11 residues long. The germline CDR1 and CDR2 sequences are SGHNT and YYREEE (reference sequence). With 4 bases removed from V and 10 bases from J, the gap between germline ends came to 11 bases. General study results and limits: High-abundance clonotypes from the bulk population could contaminate FACS-sorted repertoires. The secondary response was weaker but peaked faster, day 5 versus 15.

TCRdb fed the 5' RACE reads into MiXCR, producing one record per CDR3 protein. The table includes 60,000 to 85,000 distinct CDR3 sequences, more than 5.5% detected once. The V gene is TRBV5-4, the J gene TRBJ1-2, with D perhaps TRBD1 (6 bases). The starting material was CD8+ T cells sorted from PBMCs, obtained 4 to 6 days after the first yellow fever vaccination. This clonotype was sampled from a man between 18 and 35 years old who received the YFV17D yellow fever vaccine. As DNA, the CDR3 is TGTGCCAGCAGCGCCACAGGGTACTACACCTTC. Translating gives CASSATGYYTF.